What follows are 28 T cell receptor beta chains derived from one specimen sequenced in a study of shared clonotypes between healthy human individuals. TCRdb's table, derived via immunoSEQ multiplex PCR, lists solely in-frame clones and lacks some. Of 950,000 to 1,100,000 clones listed, approximately 70% are singletons. Input material: memory CD4+ T cells sorted from blood. Sample subset: CD45RA-negative fraction. Source of these receptors: a man younger than 35 in good health.

This chain uses TRBV5-4 with TRBJ1-6; D is unresolved. Germline V CDR1 and CDR2: SGHNT, YYREEE (reference sequence). The CDR3 has 13 residues. V dropped 3 bases and J dropped 9 bases, with 10 bases sitting between them. CDR3 sequence (DNA): TGTGCCAGCAGCTCCCGGGAAACTTCACCCCTCCACTTT. Protein: CASSSRETSPLHF.

The rearrangement links TRBV15 to TRBJ1-2, with a weak D call TRBD1 (5 bases). The CDR3 totals 14 residues. V was trimmed by 0 bases and J by 7 bases, leaving 12 bases between them. The germline CDR1 and CDR2 sequences are LNHNV and YYDKDF (reference sequence). CDR3 bases: TGTGCCACCAGCAGAGATAGAGGGGCCATTGGCTACACCTTC. Its protein product is CATSRDRGAIGYTF. Full variable domain (outside the CDR3, taken from reference TRBV15 and TRBJ1-2): DAMVIQNPRYQVTQFGKPVTLSCSQTLNHNVMYWYQQKSSQAPKLLFHYYDKDFNNEADTPDNFQSRRPNTSFCFLDIRSPGLGDTAMYLCATSRDRGAIGYTFGSGTRLTVV.

This chain connects TRBV28 to TRBJ2-5; maybe TRBD2 (6 bases). The germline gives CDR1 MDHEN, CDR2 SYDVKM. V was pared by 2 bases and J by 0 bases, with 10 bases between. This CDR3 has 15 residues. In DNA, the CDR3 is TGTGCCAGCAGTTTAACCAGGGACTACCAAGAGACCCAGTACTTC. Translating gives CASSLTRDYQETQYF.

This chain links TRBV6-5 with TRBJ1-4; D unclear. The CDR3 contains 15 residues. Deletions cut 6 bases from V and 0 bases from J, with 11 bases between. Germline V CDR1 and CDR2: MNHEY, SVGAGI. For the CDR3, the DNA is TGTGCCAGCAGCCCGGGAGGAGCAACTAATGAAAAACTGTTTTTT. It codes for CASSPGGATNEKLFF.

This clone was seen at least ten times. Distinct nucleotide sequences in the sample also encode this CDR3. The chain has TRBV28 and TRBJ2-7; D gene ambiguous. The CDR3 loop spans 11 amino acids. V was pared by 5 bases and J by 1 base, with 3 bases between. The germline CDR1 and CDR2 sequences are MDHEN and SYDVKM. The CDR3 DNA reads as TGTGCCAGCAGTCAATCCTACGAGCAGTACTTC. It encodes CASSQSYEQYF.

The CDR3 bases are TGTGCCAGTGAGGGACAGTCTAACTATGGCTACACCTTC. Protein: CASEGQSNYGYTF. This sequence joins TRBV28 and TRBJ1-2; 7 bases are shared with TRBD1. Germline loops: CDR1 MDHEN, CDR2 SYDVKM. This CDR3 spans 13 amino acids. Trimming removed 9 bases from V and 0 bases from J; junction bases left unmatched: 4.

This clone was found once. The gene calls are TRBV5-4 and TRBJ1-2; no firm D call. V gave up 2 bases and J gave up 0 bases, with 8 bases separating them. The CDR3 length is 14 residues. The V gene's germline CDR1 is SGHNT and CDR2 YYREEE (reference sequence). Here the CDR3 DNA reads TGTGCCAGCAGCTTAGTTCCGGCTAACTATGGCTACACCTTC. This gives the protein CASSLVPANYGYTF.

The rearrangement joins TRBV29-1 to TRBJ2-7; D is perhaps TRBD2 (7 bases). The CDR3 is 13 residues long. The V gene's germline CDR1 is SQVTM and CDR2 ANQGSEA. CDR3 nucleotides: TGCAACTCAGGGCGGGGGCACTCCTACGAGCAGTACTTC. Amino acid sequence: CNSGRGHSYEQYF.

V is TRBV6-5 and J is TRBJ1-5; TRBD1 might be the D (6 bases). Germline-derived CDR1 and CDR2 are MNHEY and SVGAGI. This CDR3 has 16 residues. Trimming removed 2 bases at V and 3 bases at J, with 14 bases between. Here the CDR3 DNA reads TGTGCCAGCAGTTACGCCTACAGGGCGATCAATCAGCCCCAGCATTTT. Translation: CASSYAYRAINQPQHF.

The CDR3 bases are TGTGCCAGCAGCCCCCCCAAGGGGAGGGGGCTTAGCAATGAGCAGTTCTTC. It is translated as CASSPPKGRGLSNEQFF. The chain recombines TRBV7-2 with TRBJ2-1; D possibly uses TRBD1 or TRBD2 (7 bases each). The germline gives CDR1 SGHTA, CDR2 FQGNSA. V was pared by 5 bases and J by 6 bases, with 23 bases between. CDR3 size: 17 residues.

The V and J genes are TRBV5-1 and TRBJ2-3; TRBD1 is a possible D gene (5 bases). V was pared by 0 bases and J by 0 bases, with 8 bases between. CDR3 size: 15 residues. Germline V gives CDR1 SGHRS, CDR2 YFSETQ. The CDR3 DNA reads TGCGCCAGCAGCTTGGGGACATACAGCACAGATACGCAGTATTTT. This gives the protein CASSLGTYSTDTQYF.

The chain is built from TRBV28 and TRBJ1-2; unclear D gene. The CDR3 length is 13 residues. CDR1 is MDHEN, CDR2 SYDVKM, per germline. Trimming removed 3 bases at V and 3 bases at J, with 8 bases between. CDR3 sequence reads: CASSFIRDYGYTF. CDR3 DNA sequence: TGTGCCAGCAGTTTCATCAGAGACTATGGCTACACCTTC.

The chain recombines TRBV7-9 with TRBJ2-5; D call uncertain. Germline assignment: CDR1 SEHNR and CDR2 FQNEAQ (reference sequence). The CDR3 covers 14 residues. V was shortened by 5 bases and J by 5 bases, with 15 bases between the two germline ends. CDR3 sequence reads: CASSTPRPGETQYF. The DNA for the CDR3 is TGTGCCAGCAGCACCCCTCGGCCCGGGGAGACCCAGTACTTC.

The chain has TRBV27 and TRBJ1-1; D not resolved. The CDR3 runs 14 residues. V lost 3 bases, J lost 1 base, and 9 bases lay in between. Germline V CDR1 and CDR2: MNHEY, SMNVEV (reference sequence). The CDR3 here is CASSFRDPNTEAFF. In nucleotides, the CDR3 is TGTGCCAGCAGTTTTAGGGATCCGAACACTGAAGCTTTCTTT.

This clone was recorded many times. This rearrangement joins TRBV11-2 to TRBJ2-3, with 8 bases identical to TRBD1. CDR1 is SGHAT, CDR2 FQNNGV, per germline. The CDR3 has 14 residues. After removal of 3 bases from V and 1 base from J, the junction contained 0 bases not matched to a gene. The CDR3 protein is CASSLGQGTDTQYF. As DNA, the CDR3 is TGTGCCAGCAGCTTGGGACAGGGCACAGATACGCAGTATTTT.

Points on this clone: This CDR3 is also generated by other DNA sequences in the sample. The J gene is TRBJ2-5, the V gene TRBV28; 11 bases line up with TRBD2. The J segment lost 5 bases and the V segment lost 3 bases, leaving 8 bases of the junction unmatched. This CDR3 has 16 amino acids. Germline CDR1 and CDR2: MDHEN and SYDVKM. The CDR3: CASSLPGTSGIETQYF. CDR3 DNA sequence: TGTGCCAGCAGTTTGCCCGGGACTAGCGGAATCGAGACCCAGTACTTC.

This chain uses TRBV7-9 with TRBJ2-7; 9 nucleotides line up with TRBD2. CDR1 is SEHNR, CDR2 FQNEAQ, per germline (reference sequence). With 5 bases clipped from V and 5 bases from J, the junction kept 16 bases outside the gene matches. The length of the CDR3 is 17 residues. The CDR3 DNA reads as TGTGCCAGCAGCGCCCCGGGACTAGCCTTAACCGGGCACGAGCAGTACTTC. It is translated as CASSAPGLALTGHEQYF.

V is TRBV5-1 and J is TRBJ1-1; 10 bases are a match to TRBD1. CDR3 length: 15 residues. CDR1 and CDR2 (germline): SGHRS, YFSETQ. Trimming at V came to 3 bases and at J to 0 bases, leaving 2 bases not matched to a gene. CDR3 loop: CASSWDRGMNTEAFF. CDR3 sequence (DNA): TGCGCCAGCAGCTGGGACAGGGGCATGAACACTGAAGCTTTCTTT.

This clone was seen only a few times. The V call is TRBV27, the J call TRBJ2-5; 9 nucleotides agree with TRBD2. The CDR3 is 15 amino acids. The germline V gene has CDR1 MNHEY and CDR2 SMNVEV (reference sequence). V shed 6 bases and J 0 bases; nucleotides not matched to a gene: 5. In DNA form, the CDR3 reads TGTGCCAGCAGGAGTAGCGGGGGCCACCAAGAGACCCAGTACTTC. Amino acids: CASRSSGGHQETQYF.

This sequence joins TRBV11-2 and TRBJ2-7; TRBD2 matches 13 bases. V lost 5 bases and J lost 0; bases outside the gene matches: 4. CDR3 length equals 16 residues. Germline loops: CDR1 SGHAT, CDR2 FQNNGV. In DNA, the CDR3 is TGTGCCAGCAGCACCCGGACTAGCGGGAGCTCCTACGAGCAGTACTTC. It specifies CASSTRTSGSSYEQYF.

The rearrangement uses TRBV10-2 and TRBJ2-7; D uncertain. The CDR3 runs 16 residues. CDR1 WSHSY and CDR2 SAAADI come from the germline V gene. Trimming removed 0 bases at V and 3 bases at J, with 15 bases between. As DNA, the CDR3 is TGCGCCAGCAGTGAGTCAGGGCCTACCTGGGGCTACGAGCAGTACTTC. Its protein product is CASSESGPTWGYEQYF.

The gene calls are TRBV5-1 and TRBJ2-2; D perhaps matches TRBD1 (6 bases). The CDR3 runs 14 residues. The germline gives CDR1 SGHRS, CDR2 YFSETQ. The ends were cut back, 7 bases at V and 4 bases at J, with 14 bases in the middle. The CDR3 protein is CASSSDSLTGELFF. Here the CDR3 DNA reads TGCGCCAGCTCTTCGGACAGTCTCACCGGGGAGCTGTTTTTT.

The chain recombines TRBV5-6 with TRBJ1-1; perhaps TRBD1 as D (6 bases). V dropped 3 bases and J dropped 0 bases, with 15 bases sitting between them. This CDR3 has 16 amino acids. In germline, CDR1 is SGHDT, CDR2 YYEEEE. Here the CDR3 DNA reads TGTGCCAGCAGCTGGGGGTCCGGGACATTGAACACTGAAGCTTTCTTT. This encodes CASSWGSGTLNTEAFF.

This clone has a handful of counts. The rearrangement uses TRBV29-1 and TRBJ2-3; 7 nucleotides line up with TRBD1. The CDR3 has 13 amino acids. V trimming: 7 bases; J trimming: 1 base; junction bases outside the gene matches: 5. CDR1 and CDR2 (germline): SQVTM, ANQGSEA. The CDR3 protein is CSARQGGTDTQYF. CDR3 in DNA: TGCAGCGCCAGACAGGGAGGCACAGATACGCAGTATTTT.

This chain connects TRBV6-5 to TRBJ1-1; no clear D. V was trimmed by 5 bases and J by 6 bases, leaving 4 bases between them. Germline V gene data show CDR1 as MNHEY and CDR2 as SVGAGI. The CDR3 is 10 residues long. The CDR3 here is CASSEAEAFF. For the CDR3, the DNA is TGTGCCAGCAGTGAGGCTGAAGCTTTCTTT.

The chain employs TRBV4-3 and TRBJ2-7, with D perhaps matching TRBD1 (5 bases). This CDR3 is 15 amino acids long. Trimming took off 0 bases at V and 1 base at J, with 10 bases between the two ends. Germline CDR1 reads LGHNA; CDR2 reads YSLEER. The DNA of the CDR3 is TGCGCCAGCAGCCAAGACAGGGTTGTGTCCTACGAGCAGTACTTC. It specifies CASSQDRVVSYEQYF.

A single count supports this clone. The V call is TRBV18, the J call TRBJ2-2; D call uncertain. Germline V gene sequence: CDR1 KGHSH, CDR2 LQKENI. CDR3 length: 12 residues. The V end lost 4 bases, the J end lost 8 bases, and 8 bases lay between the germline ends. The CDR3 DNA follows: TGTGCCAGCTCACTTCTGACGGGGGAGCTGTTTTTT. This sequence encodes CASSLLTGELFF.

The chain has TRBV18 and TRBJ2-2; 9 bases match TRBD1. The CDR3 has 16 amino acids. From germline, CDR1 is KGHSH and CDR2 LQKENI. J was trimmed by 5 bases and V by 1 base; bases with no gene match: 5. The CDR3 is CASSPLDRGSTGELFF. DNA for the CDR3: TGTGCCAGCTCACCACTGGACAGGGGATCAACCGGGGAGCTGTTTTTT.